Detailed here is one T cell receptor (beta chain). This record belongs to a study of blood T cell repertoires in COVID-19. Germline CDR1 reads LNHDA; CDR2 reads SQIVND (reference sequence). This CDR3 region has 18 residues. Losses at the gene ends were 6 bases for V and 5 bases for J; bases not matched to a gene: 11. Original data processing: By means of reference gene primer amplification, nucleated cell counts were estimated. Only in-frame clones appear in the TCRdb table, and some are missing; sequencing was by immunoSEQ multiplex PCR. V and J calls and clone size are given by that table; D and trimming were obtained from the DNA. The table shows around 80,000 clones, with nearly 85% occurring only once.

The chain uses TRBV19 and TRBJ2-2; 14 bases align to TRBD2. Sequenced material: peripheral blood. The TCR was taken from a woman older than 75 with acute or convalescent COVID-19. The CDR3 DNA sequence: TGTGCCAGTAGCCCCCCCGGGACTAGCGGGAGAGGGACCGGGGAGCTGTTTTTT. Its translation is CASSPPGTSGRGTGELFF.